The 15 T cell receptor beta chains below were found in one sample sequenced in a study of glioma-infiltrating T cells (TCRdb year 2016). The instrument was an Illumina MiSeq. The iRepertoire nested amplicon-rescue multiplex PCR (arm-PCR) platform was used to amplify TCR alpha and beta CDR3 regions from RNA. Using fastp at Q25 and MiXCR, TCRdb reprocessed the public reads and kept productive beta chains. Every distinct CDR3 protein forms one entry, paired with its most common genes and DNA. The sample profile shows 100,000 to 150,000 distinct CDR3 sequences; about 23% of them were found once. The ten largest clones take up 13% to 15% of the sample. The specimen sequenced was glioma tissue, nonneoplastic brain tissue, or PBMCs (not recorded which). The receptors stem from a human donor with low-grade glioma or glioblastoma, undergoing nonglioma brain surgery, or in good health (not recorded which).

Notes on this clonotype: This may be a read error: a much more frequent sequence differs by one nucleotide. The CDR3 is CASSTTGSPFHEQHF. The CDR3 coding sequence is TGTGCCAGTAGTACTACGGGATCACCCTTTCACGAGCAGCACTTC. The rearrangement links TRBV19 to TRBJ2-7, with D tentatively TRBD2 (5 bases). This CDR3 has 15 amino acids. From germline, CDR1 is LNHDA and CDR2 SQIVND (reference sequence). Full variable domain (missing parts from reference TRBV19 and TRBJ2-7): DGGITQSPKYLFRKEGQNVTLSCEQNLNHDAMYWYRQDPGQGLRLIYYSQIVNDFQKGDIAEGYSVSREKKESFPLTVTSAQKNPTAFYLCASSTTGSPFHEQHFGPGTRLTVT.

In its sample, this clonotype was seen many times. The gene calls are TRBV3-1 and TRBJ2-7, with D possibly TRBD2 on 6 matching bases. The V end lost 0 bases, the J end lost 2 bases, and 11 bases lay between the germline ends. Germline V gene sequence: CDR1 LGHDT, CDR2 YNNKEL (reference sequence). There are 15 residues in the CDR3. This CDR3 reads CASSQDVAAPYEQYF. The DNA for the CDR3 is TGTGCCAGCAGCCAAGATGTAGCGGCTCCCTACGAGCAGTACTTC.

Turning to this clonotype: A single base separates this from a much larger clone, so it may be a read error. The genes are TRBV27 and TRBJ2-7, with D maybe TRBD1 (5 bases). The V and J ends lost 6 bases and 3 bases respectively, with 12 bases between them. The germline gives CDR1 MNHEY, CDR2 SMNVEV (reference sequence). The CDR3 runs to 13 residues. The CDR3 DNA reads TGTGCCAGCAGCCTCAGGGCCGTCTACGAGCAGTACTTC. It yields the protein CASSLRAVYEQYF.

In the case of this clonotype: This sequence may be a read error, since a much larger clone differs from it by one base. The chain combines TRBV7-9 with TRBJ1-5, with TRBD1 matching 9 bases. Germline V gene data show CDR1 as SEHNR and CDR2 as FQNEAQ (reference sequence). The CDR3 runs to 16 residues. J was trimmed by 8 bases and V by 7 bases; bases with no gene match: 15. The CDR3 DNA is TGTGCCAGCATCTCAGTAGGGACAGGGAACGTTGAGCCCCAGCATTTT. As protein: CASISVGTGNVEPQHF.

Turning to this clonotype: This sequence may be a read error, since a much larger clone differs from it by one base. The genes are TRBV11-1 and TRBJ1-1; D not resolved. Germline assignment: CDR1 SGHAT and CDR2 FQDESV (reference sequence). This CDR3 has 16 residues. CDR3 in DNA: TGCGCCAGCAGCCACGGGCCAATCTCCAGGAGCACTGAAGCTTTCTTT. As protein: CASSHGPISRSTEAFF.

There are a few counts of this clonotype. The J gene is TRBJ2-1, the V gene TRBV12-3 or TRBV12-4; no reliable D call. V was pared by 5 bases and J by 7 bases, with 15 bases between. This CDR3 spans 14 amino acids. CDR3 in DNA: TGTGCCAGCAGTGCCGATTATTTTGAGAATGAGCAGTTCTTC. It specifies CASSADYFENEQFF.

This clonotype was seen at least ten times. The chain recombines TRBV20-1 with TRBJ1-2; D gene ambiguous. Looked up from germline, CDR1 is DFQATT and CDR2 is SNEGSKA (reference sequence). The CDR3 is made up of 14 amino acids. The chain's CDR3 is CSAPLLAGSKGYTF. As DNA, the CDR3 is TGCAGCGCCCCACTACTAGCGGGGTCTAAGGGCTACACCTTC.

This clonotype was counted at least ten times. Its ends do not fully match the called genes, so a read error is possible. The chain carries TRBV5-1 and TRBJ2-7, with no clear D. This CDR3 has 13 residues. Looked up from germline, CDR1 is SGHRS and CDR2 is YFSETQ. In DNA form, the CDR3 reads TGTGCCAGCAGTTTAGCCGGGTCGTACGAGCAGTACTTC. It specifies CASSLAGSYEQYF.

This clonotype was observed at least ten times. This chain links TRBV20-1 with TRBJ2-3, with TRBD1 as a possible D gene (6 bases). This CDR3 is built from 12 residues. Germline assignment: CDR1 DFQATT and CDR2 SNEGSKA (reference sequence). CDR3 DNA sequence: TGCCGGACAGCAAGCCACACAGATACGCAGTATTTT. Amino acids: CRTASHTDTQYF.

This clonotype was seen repeatedly, ten times or more. This could be a read error, since a much larger clone is one nucleotide away. The V gene is TRBV7-2, the J gene TRBJ2-3; tentatively, D is TRBD1 (7 bases). Deletions cut 5 bases from V and 4 bases from J, with 19 bases between. Germline V gene sequence: CDR1 SGHTA, CDR2 FQGNSA. The CDR3 has 16 amino acids. In DNA form, the CDR3 reads TGTGCCAGCAGCCTTTGGGGGACAGCTAGCGCAGATACGCAGTATTTT. This sequence encodes CASSLWGTASADTQYF.

For this clonotype: A read error may account for a junction end that differs from germline. This chain connects TRBV12-3 or TRBV12-4 to TRBJ2-5; D remains unclear. The CDR3 extends over 14 amino acids. CDR3 DNA sequence: TGTGCCAGCAGTCCCCAGACACACCATGAGACCCAGTACTTC. Residues: CASSPQTHHETQYF.

The rearrangement links TRBV5-4 to TRBJ1-1; D remains ambiguous. CDR3 length: 14 residues. The V gene's germline CDR1 is SGHNT and CDR2 YYREEE (reference sequence). Trimming pared 4 bases from V and 5 bases from J, leaving 15 bases between. The CDR3 DNA is TGTGCCAGCAGCCTTGAGCCGGGGAGAACTGAAGCTTTCTTT. Protein: CASSLEPGRTEAFF.

This clonotype was seen a single time. One base away lies a much larger clone, so this may be a sequencing read error. Since no conserved phenylalanine or tryptophan closes the CDR3, a read error is the likely cause. V usage is TRBV19 and J usage is TRBJ1-1; D unclear. CDR3 length: 11 amino acids. Germline V lookup: CDR1 LNHDA, CDR2 SQIVND (reference sequence). Between the trimmed V and J ends, which lost 5 bases and 7 bases, there was a span of 8 bases. The DNA of the CDR3 is TGTGCCAGTAGTCAAACTAATGAAGCTTTCTCT. Translated: CASSQTNEAFS.

This clonotype showed up many times. This chain uses TRBV4-3 with TRBJ1-2; D is unclear. Germline CDR1 reads LGHNA; CDR2 reads YSLEER. The CDR3 runs 14 residues. Trimming removed 0 bases at V and 2 bases at J, with 7 bases between. The CDR3 is CASSQEGRNYGYTF. The CDR3 coding sequence is TGCGCCAGCAGCCAAGAGGGCAGAAACTATGGCTACACCTTC.

This clonotype was counted at least ten times. This sequence joins TRBV6-6 and TRBJ2-3; D is ambiguous. CDR1 is MNHNY and CDR2 is SVGAGI in the germline V gene (reference sequence). This CDR3 has 15 amino acids. Deletions cut 0 bases from V and 2 bases from J, with 9 bases between. As DNA, the CDR3 is TGTGCCAGCAGTTACTCCAATGTAGTCACAGATACGCAGTATTTT. This encodes CASSYSNVVTDTQYF.